The rows below give T cell receptor beta chains drawn from one sample of a study of immune cell composition in non-small cell lung cancer. The assay was immunoSEQ multiplex PCR, and TCRdb's table has in-frame clones only and misses some. The table shows roughly 2,800 clones, with 65% to 80% occurring only once. The specimen was non-adjacent lung tissue. The source of these receptors is a human donor with non-small cell lung cancer. Each CDR3 is given with its conserved first and last residue. D genes are given only for firm matches. Only part of the rows carry a size: once, few, many, or a class if the clone is expanded.

TRBV6-1	TRBJ2-7	NA	TRBD1	TGTGCCAGCAGTGACGGCGGCGGGACAGGGTTCTACGAGCAGTACTTC	CASSDGGGTGFYEQYF
TRBV5-4	TRBJ2-7	NA	TRBD2	TGTGCCAGCATACTAGCGGGGACCTACGAGCAGTACTTC	CASILAGTYEQYF
TRBV7-2	TRBJ2-1	NA	NA	TGTGCCAGCAGAGTGGCAGGTGAGCAGTTCTTC	CASRVAGEQFF
TRBV11-2	TRBJ2-1	NA	TRBD2	TGTGCCAGCAGCCCCCGAAAGCGGGGGGGATCCTACAATGAGCAGTTCTTC	CASSPRKRGGSYNEQFF
TRBV18	TRBJ2-5	NA	NA	TGTGCCAGCACCCCCCAGGGGGGCATGGGAGAGACCCAGTACTTC	CASTPQGGMGETQYF
TRBV14	TRBJ2-3	NA	NA	TGTGCCAGCAGTCGTTGGGGGGATCGAGATACGCAGTATTTT	CASSRWGDRDTQYF
TRBV2	TRBJ2-1	NA	NA	TGTGCCAGCAGAGGCTTCGGGGAGACGGATGAGCAGTTCTTC	CASRGFGETDEQFF
TRBV7-2	TRBJ1-6	NA	TRBD1	TGTGCCAGCAGCTTACAGACAGGGGATTCACCCCTCCACTTT	CASSLQTGDSPLHF
TRBV29-1	TRBJ1-3	NA	NA	TGCAGCGCACCCTCGGGCGACGAGGGGGAAAACACCATATATTTT	CSAPSGDEGENTIYF
TRBV2	TRBJ2-3	NA	TRBD2	TGTGCCAGCAGACAGTGGAGCGGGGGGGCGGATACGCAGTATTTT	CASRQWSGGADTQYF
TRBV9	TRBJ2-7	NA	NA	TGTGCCAGCAGCGTAGGGGCGGGACTCTACGAGCAGTACTTC	CASSVGAGLYEQYF
TRBV19	TRBJ2-5	NA	NA	TGTGCCAGTAGTATGGTCGGGCAAGAGACCCAGTACTTC	CASSMVGQETQYF
TRBV19	TRBJ1-2	NA	TRBD1	TGTGCCAGTATCGCCGGACAGGGGCGGGGAGGCTACACCTTC	CASIAGQGRGGYTF
TRBV28	TRBJ2-2	NA	NA	TGTGCCAGCATTGGGGGGATCGGGGAGCTGTTTTTT	CASIGGIGELFF
TRBV1	TRBJ2-3	NA	NA	TGCACCAGCAGCCAAGACTGGCTAGCGGGGAATACGCAGTATTTT	CTSSQDWLAGNTQYF
TRBV7-2	TRBJ2-3	NA	NA	TGTGCCAGCAGCCCTGGGCGCACAGATACGCAGTATTTT	CASSPGRTDTQYF
TRBV5-1	TRBJ2-3	few	NA	TGCGCCAGCAGCTTAGAGGGAAACACAGATACGCAGTATTTT	CASSLEGNTDTQYF
TRBV7-2	TRBJ1-4	NA	NA	TGTGCCAGCAGCTTAGTAGAGGGGAGGGGGGATGAAAAACTGTTTTTT	CASSLVEGRGDEKLFF
TRBV7-9	TRBJ1-2	NA	TRBD1	TGTGCCAGCAGCCAGGGGACAGGGGTCGGCTACACCTTC	CASSQGTGVGYTF
TRBV7-2	TRBJ2-7	NA	TRBD2	TGTGCCAGCAGCTTAGGGACTAGCCGGGGCTCCTACGAGCAGTACTTC	CASSLGTSRGSYEQYF
TRBV11-2	TRBJ2-7	NA	TRBD1	TGTGCCAGCAGCTTAATTCCCAGGGGGCCCTACGAGCAGTACTTC	CASSLIPRGPYEQYF
TRBV28	TRBJ2-7	few	NA	TGTGCCAGCAGTTTTCTCAGCTCCTACGAGCAGTACTTC	CASSFLSSYEQYF
TRBV7-8	TRBJ1-3	once	NA	TGTGCCAGCAGCTCTACAGGGACGGGAAACACCATATATTTT	CASSSTGTGNTIYF
TRBV28	TRBJ2-1	NA	TRBD2	TGTGCCAGCAGTTTTGGTCTAGCGGGAGCTGAGCAGTTCTTC	CASSFGLAGAEQFF
TRBV9	TRBJ2-3	NA	TRBD2	TGTGCCAGCAGCGTACGGGCGGGGGGTTGGTCAGATACGCAGTATTTT	CASSVRAGGWSDTQYF
TRBV28	TRBJ1-2	few	TRBD1	TGTGCCAGCAAAACCGCCCGACCGGGACAGCGAACAGGCCACACCTTC	CASKTARPGQRTGHTF
TRBV18	TRBJ2-5	NA	NA	TGTGCCAGCTCACCACTATCTTCAGGTTCAGAGACCCAGTACTTC	CASSPLSSGSETQYF
TRBV4-2	TRBJ2-5	NA	NA	TGTGCCAGCAGCCAAGATATCAGCACAGCCCAAGAGACCCAGTACTTC	CASSQDISTAQETQYF
TRBV28	TRBJ2-1	NA	NA	TGTGCCAGCAGTTTATCTTCAGGGGCAATCAACGATGAGCAGTTCTTC	CASSLSSGAINDEQFF